This T cell receptor beta chain was sequenced in a study of cytomegalovirus exposure and HLA in healthy donors (dated by TCRdb to 2016 to 2017). About the study as a whole: According to an earlier analysis of a few hundred of the donors, about 179 million T cells yielded 117 million unique TCR beta sequences and approximately 300 Gb of sequence data. Roughly 300 gigabases of sequencing data and around 85 million unique TCR sequences made up an early release that covered some 640 HLA-typed donors. Among the roughly 400 genotyped donors, around 79% belonged to the genetic ancestry cluster associated with self-reported Caucasian donors. The study aimed to test whether signatures of past pathogen exposure could be identified by cataloging public T cell receptors. Using immunosequencing, the study profiled T cell repertoires from around 670 subjects and related those repertoires to cytomegalovirus serostatus. A separate validation cohort of 100 to 150 different subjects was used in addition to the approximately 670-subject first cohort. To predict cytomegalovirus infection status, the study combined high-throughput TCR immunosequencing, statistical association of individual TCRs with disease status, and machine learning. To study patterns of TCR occurrence, a later analysis re-analyzed previously published TCR beta repertoires from 550 to 800 donors and added high-resolution HLA genotyping. Rather than drawing on any new phenotypic data, the later analysis identified candidate immune exposures from TCR beta sequences and the way those sequences occurred across donors. To decide whether each TCR beta V gene segment behaved as functional or pseudogenic, an earlier analysis of approximately 600 of the donors relied on high-throughput TCR beta sequencing. Donor age, sex, ethnicity and CMV serostatus were compiled alongside the repertoire data. A later genetic analysis took genome-wide SNP genotypes for about three fifths of the roughly 700 donors and used that subset as a discovery cohort. Every discovery cohort repertoire had been produced on one sequencing platform. HLA typing covered class I and class II loci at four-digit resolution. Typing coverage differed by locus: A, B, C, DRB1 and DQB1 were typed in roughly 629-640 donors, DQA1 in about 500, DPA1 in 600 to 610, and DPB1 in roughly 450. Four or five DR-DQ haplotypes were handled as single units for association and clustering, since linkage in the cohort was strong. Among roughly 370 genotyped donors of the cohort, an average of roughly 240,000 unique TCR beta nucleotide sequences were sequenced per donor, roughly a sixth of them non-productive.

As concerns this clone: What antigen it recognizes has not been identified. Per-base quality was not reported, and no clone a single base away is much larger than it.

The protocol used for the library was the immunoSEQ multiplex PCR assay. The multiplex PCR relied on a mix of 60 forward primers for TCR Vbeta segments and 13 reverse primers for TCR Jbeta segments. The CDR3 region of rearranged TCR beta genes was amplified from genomic DNA by a multiplex PCR assay. Amplified TCR beta libraries were sequenced as 87-base-pair reads on the Illumina HiSeq System. As for how the authors treated the data: A later analysis tallied tens of millions of unique TCR beta chains across the roughly 610 repertoires, and around 12 million of those chains were shared by two or more donors. To remove PCR and sequencing errors, raw reads were error-corrected and collapsed into unique sequences using a nearest-neighbor algorithm that merged closely related sequences. V, D and J gene segments were assigned by aligning CDR3 sequences to IMGT reference sequences. Each retained sequence needed at least a six-nucleotide match to both a V gene segment and a J gene segment. Rearrangements were classified as productive when the CDR3 lacked stop codons and remained in frame with V and J, and all other rearrangements were classified as non-productive. Following IMGT convention, CDR3 was defined as the stretch from the second conserved V-encoded cysteine to the conserved J-encoded phenylalanine. The earlier analysis of about 610 of the donors excluded sequences that lacked an unambiguous match to a single V gene segment. In an earlier analysis of almost 600 of the donors, a V segment was called functional when productive rearrangements were above 56.7%, and segregating when the standard deviation between donors exceeded 5%. A statistical classification framework was built to diagnose cytomegalovirus status from the catalog of TCR beta chain sequences. In a later analysis, TCR nucleotide sequences were compared against IMGT/GENE-DB human TR gene sequences so that V and J genes could be assigned. In a later analysis, CDR3 sequences and most-parsimonious VDJ recombination scenarios were assigned using the TCRdist pipeline. In a later analysis, each TCR beta chain was defined by its CDR3 amino acid sequence together with its V-gene family, and reads lacking a unique V-gene family were excluded. A later analysis removed several hundred highly shared, low-generation-probability nucleotide sequences to deal with suspected cross-contamination and a sequencing artifact. In a later analysis, a clonal expansion index for each public chain was calculated from normalized within-repertoire ranks of inferred template counts. A later analysis computed generation probabilities with a VDJ recombination model fitted to out-of-frame rearrangements, and checked the results against IGoR. In a later analysis, TCR-TCR, TCR-HLA and TCR-CMV co-occurrence was scored with hypergeometric tests, and a repertoire-size bias correction was applied to TCR pairs. In a later analysis, false discovery rates were estimated by permuting HLA or CMV assignments 20 times. In a later analysis, co-occurring TCRs were grouped with DBSCAN, and TCRdist sequence similarity was added when clustering was performed within HLA-allele-positive subsets. Repertoires with fewer than 30,000 or more than 120,000 public chains, plus five repertoires with anomalous nucleotide sharing, were excluded from co-occurrence clustering. Sourced from immuneACCESS, this table was stored by TCRdb with only in-frame sequences that have V and J called. A share of the clones is absent; for the studies checked, an unresolved V gene accounts for under half, and the remainder has no known explanation. The V and J calls and clone size are taken from that table; D and trimming were inferred from the DNA. In this sample the table shows fewer than 200,000 clones, roughly 80% of which occur a single time. 0.77% of the sample comes from the top ten.

The cohort consisted of 670 or so healthy bone marrow donors. All cohort members were sampled while nominally healthy, although unrecorded immune exposures were likely present. The donor tested CMV seronegative and was one of the 352 seronegative cohort members. Each donor provided a peripheral blood sample, and peripheral blood mononuclear cells were used for TCR beta sequencing. Genomic DNA extraction from the blood cell samples was performed with the Qiagen DNeasy Blood Extraction Kit. Trimming accounts for 3 bases at V and 1 base at J, while the number of junction bases matched to no gene is 3. For CDR1 and CDR2, the germline V gene lists SGHRS and YFSETQ. From the cysteine through the phenylalanine, the CDR3 covers 15 amino acids. Only the CDR3 portion is preserved as DNA: 45 bases, with reading frame beginning at the first base. General study outcomes and caveats: Most CMV-associated TCR beta chains appeared to be HLA-restricted in a later analysis, and the HLA associations seemed to be driven largely by CMV exposure. A later analysis found that TCR association rates varied across HLA loci, with DRB1 alleles showing the most associated TCRs and HLA-C alleles the fewest. In a later analysis, around 15,000 TCR beta sequences were associated with specific HLA alleles at a false discovery rate of 0.05. According to a later genetic analysis, donors in an Asian-associated ancestry cluster had fewer N-insertions in productive TCRs than the roughly 670-donor mean. A later analysis found that HLA-associated TCR beta chains were more clonally expanded and had lower generation probabilities than equally common non-associated chains. According to the authors, the approach could potentially be generalized to other disease states and immunological phenotypes. While some public TCRs were present in many individuals, most TCR sequences turned up only very rarely across donors. In a later analysis, several top co-occurrence clusters were reported to appear linked to parvovirus B19, influenza, CMV and Epstein-Barr virus. In vitro tests confirmed that a few of the cytomegalovirus-associated TCR beta chains recognize cytomegalovirus antigens. Because some donors lacked HLA typing at each locus, the association tests relied only on the typed subset. The only immune exposure information available for the cohort was CMV serostatus. A further reported finding was that TCR beta sequences accurately predicted the HLA-A and HLA-B alleles for most subjects in the first cohort. The classifier was reported to diagnose cytomegalovirus status with high specificity and sensitivity in both the original and validation cohorts. Assigning TCR associations to individual alleles was difficult when HLA alleles, especially DR and DQ, strongly co-occurred. V-gene and J-gene trimming of TCR beta chains was associated with a missense DCLRE1C variant in a later genetic analysis, and the association was replicated in an independent cohort. Some IMGT-functional V segments, including TRBV6-2 and TRBV6-3, could not be distinguished by the 87-base-pair reads and were therefore excluded. Only TCR beta chains were sequenced in this cohort, and the absence of alpha or paired-chain data limited detectable features. Presence/absence analyses assumed roughly uniform sequencing depth across donors, an assumption that may not hold. Linkage disequilibrium might explain the correlated functional status among segregating V segments, but an unknown experimental factor could not be ruled out. In an earlier analysis of about 550 of the donors, most TCR beta V segments were observed in productive rearrangements about 90% or about 30% of the time, broadly matching IMGT annotations. A total of 150 to 200 TCR beta chains were listed by the study as associated with cytomegalovirus. A group of highly shared sequence variants was considered likely to be a technical artifact of the sequencing pipeline. Fewer than 20 rarely observed V segments, including chromosome 9 orphons, were excluded from the earlier analysis of a few hundred of the donors because counts were too low.

This TCR came from a woman between 18 and 29 years old in good health and CMV-seronegative. The chain is made from TRBV5-1 and TRBJ2-3; 9 bases in the middle match TRBD2. The sequencing sample was made of PBMCs. The CDR3 amino acid sequence is: CASSSRTSGTDTQYF. The nucleotide sequence is given as TGCGCCAGCAGCTCCCGGACTAGCGGCACAGATACGCAGTATTTT.